Following are 19 T cell receptor beta chains from one sample sequenced in a study of blood T cell repertoires in COVID-19. Sequencing was performed with immunoSEQ multiplex PCR; in TCRdb, only in-frame clones are kept and a portion is missing. The data hold 100,000 or so clones, with roughly 81% observed a single time. The sequenced material came from peripheral blood. The receptor set was obtained from a woman in her 70s with acute or convalescent COVID-19.

The chain employs TRBV10-3 and TRBJ1-3; no reliable D call. CDR1 is ENHRY, CDR2 SYGVKD, per germline. V lost 7 bases and J 4 bases, leaving 5 bases between the germline ends. The CDR3 has 11 residues. The CDR3 DNA follows: TGTGCCATCATGTTAGGAAACACCATATATTTT. Its translation: CAIMLGNTIYF.

The chain has TRBV2 and TRBJ2-7; D unresolved. Germline-derived CDR1 and CDR2 are SNHLY and FYNNEI. CDR3 size: 13 residues. The germline V and J ends were trimmed by 6 bases and 5 bases, with 14 bases remaining between them. The CDR3 here is CASRVSHSNEQYF. The CDR3 nucleotides read TGTGCCAGCAGGGTTAGCCATTCGAACGAGCAGTACTTC.

This rearrangement joins TRBV30 to TRBJ1-2; 11 bases are a match to TRBD1. The CDR3 is 14 amino acids. J gave up 5 bases and V 5 bases, and 7 bases lay outside the gene matches. Germline V gives CDR1 GTSNPN, CDR2 SVGIG (reference sequence). The CDR3 spells CAWGRDRGLYGYTF. The CDR3 bases are TGTGCCTGGGGCCGGGACAGGGGGTTGTATGGCTACACCTTC.

The chain combines TRBV5-1 with TRBJ2-1, with TRBD2 matching 8 bases. The CDR3 is 16 amino acids. CDR1 and CDR2 from the germline V gene are SGHRS and YFSETQ. V shed 0 bases and J 4 bases; nucleotides not matched to a gene: 6. CDR3 loop: CASSLGPSGYYNEQFF. The DNA of the CDR3 is TGCGCCAGCAGCTTGGGGCCTAGCGGGTATTACAATGAGCAGTTCTTC.

This clone was seen a single time. The rearrangement links TRBV6-5 to TRBJ2-2, with 13 bases matching TRBD2. Germline CDR1 and CDR2: MNHEY and SVGAGI. With 4 bases clipped from V and 5 bases from J, the junction kept 4 bases outside the gene matches. This CDR3 has 16 residues. The CDR3 DNA reads TGTGCCAGCAGTTGGACTAGCGGGAGTGGAACCGGGGAGCTGTTTTTT. This translates into CASSWTSGSGTGELFF.

This CDR3 is CASSDLFYFF. In DNA form, the CDR3 reads TGTGCCAGCAGTGATCTCTTCTATTTCTTT. The chain uses TRBV6-1 and TRBJ1-1; D gene uncertain. The germline gives CDR1 MNHNS, CDR2 SASEGT. V was pared by 3 bases and J by 13 bases, with 9 bases between. The length of the CDR3 is 10 residues.

This clone is a singleton in its sample. The V and J genes are TRBV24-1 and TRBJ2-5; D gene unclear. V was shortened by 3 bases and J by 4 bases, with 8 bases between the two germline ends. The germline V gene has CDR1 KGHDR and CDR2 SFDVKD. The CDR3 runs to 13 residues. The CDR3 spells CATSDPPVETQYF. The CDR3 nucleotides read TGTGCCACCAGTGATCCCCCAGTAGAGACCCAGTACTTC.

The chain couples TRBV2 to TRBJ2-2; TRBD2 matches at 7 bases. Germline-derived CDR1 and CDR2 are SNHLY and FYNNEI. The CDR3 has 13 residues. Trimming at V came to 4 bases and at J to 7 bases, leaving 3 bases not matched to a gene. Here the CDR3 reads CASSGEGIGELFF. CDR3 DNA sequence: TGTGCCAGCAGTGGGGAGGGGATCGGGGAGCTGTTTTTT. Full variable domain (remainder filled in from reference TRBV2 and TRBJ2-2): EPEVTQTPSHQVTQMGQEVILRCVPISNHLYFYWYRQILGQKVEFLVSFYNNEISEKSEIFDDQFSVERPDGSNFTLKIRSTKLEDSAMYFCASSGEGIGELFFGEGSRLTVL.

The chain links TRBV4-3 to TRBJ1-1; 8 bases align to TRBD1. The CDR3 is 17 amino acids. Germline CDR1 and CDR2: LGHNA and YSLEER. Trimming took 2 bases from V and 0 from J; bases not matched to a gene: 8. CDR3 protein: CASSQRSTGALNTEAFF. Written as DNA, the CDR3 is TGCGCCAGCAGCCAAAGATCGACAGGGGCCCTGAACACTGAAGCTTTCTTT.

The chain links TRBV2 to TRBJ2-7, with D tentatively TRBD1 (5 bases). CDR1 SNHLY and CDR2 FYNNEI come from the germline V gene. The CDR3 totals 15 residues. Trimming shortened V by 0 bases and J by 2 bases, and 11 bases separated the two germline ends. The DNA of the CDR3 is TGTGCCAGCAGTGAAGCGCCGACAGCTCCCTACGAGCAGTACTTC. This encodes CASSEAPTAPYEQYF. Full variable domain (outside the CDR3, taken from reference TRBV2 and TRBJ2-7): EPEVTQTPSHQVTQMGQEVILRCVPISNHLYFYWYRQILGQKVEFLVSFYNNEISEKSEIFDDQFSVERPDGSNFTLKIRSTKLEDSAMYFCASSEAPTAPYEQYFGPGTRLTVT.

The rearrangement joins TRBV5-1 to TRBJ2-7; D perhaps matches TRBD1 (6 bases). Between the trimmed V and J ends, which lost 4 bases and 0 bases, there was a span of 17 bases. The CDR3 has 16 residues. Germline loops: CDR1 SGHRS, CDR2 YFSETQ. CDR3 in DNA: TGCGCCAGCAGCCCCCTCCAGGTAGGGGGCTCCTACGAGCAGTACTTC. Translating it yields CASSPLQVGGSYEQYF.

The chain links TRBV10-1 to TRBJ1-3, with 7 bases lining up with TRBD1. Germline V gene sequence: CDR1 WNHNN, CDR2 SYGVQD (reference sequence). The CDR3 is 14 amino acids. Trimming took 3 bases from V and 9 from J; bases not matched to a gene: 8. The CDR3 DNA sequence: TGCGCCAGCAGTGAAACAGGGGTGGGGGTCACCATATATTTT. Residues: CASSETGVGVTIYF.

The chain links TRBV28 to TRBJ2-1, with TRBD2 matching over 9 bases. Trimming took 1 base from V and 15 from J; bases not matched to a gene: 7. Germline values: CDR1 MDHEN, CDR2 SYDVKM. This CDR3 spans 13 amino acids. The CDR3 bases are TGTGCCAGCAGTTTATCCCAAGCGGGAGGCGTGTTCTTC. It translates to CASSLSQAGGVFF.

The chain employs TRBV9 and TRBJ2-7; 9 bases fit TRBD2. The V segment lost 0 bases and the J segment 5 bases; nucleotides outside the gene matches: 9. The CDR3 covers 16 residues. From germline, CDR1 is SGDLS and CDR2 YYNGEE. The CDR3 coding sequence is TGTGCCAGCAGCGTAGGGGTAGCGGGGGCTGTCCACGAGCAGTACTTC. Protein sequence: CASSVGVAGAVHEQYF.

The CDR3 reads CATSRSGLAQNEQFF. The CDR3 DNA reads as TGTGCCACCAGCAGATCGGGACTAGCGCAGAATGAGCAGTTCTTC. The rearrangement uses TRBV15 and TRBJ2-1; 10 nucleotides agree with TRBD2. Unmatched junction bases numbered 5, after V lost 2 bases and J lost 7 bases. Germline V gene data show CDR1 as LNHNV and CDR2 as YYDKDF (reference sequence). The CDR3 consists of 15 residues.

The table lists this clone with a count of one. The chain combines TRBV4-1 with TRBJ2-2; TRBD2 might be the D (5 bases). Trimming removed 0 bases from V and 3 bases from J, with 8 bases in between. Germline-derived CDR1 and CDR2 are MGHRA and YSYEKL. This CDR3 has 15 residues. The CDR3 loop is CASSQETRYTGELFF. DNA of the CDR3: TGCGCCAGCAGCCAAGAAACTAGATACACCGGGGAGCTGTTTTTT.

The chain has TRBV7-8 and TRBJ2-3; 7 bases line up with TRBD1. This CDR3 has 19 amino acids. The germline V gene encodes CDR1 SGHVS and CDR2 FQNEAQ. The ends lost 5 bases at V and 6 bases at J; junction bases unmatched: 23. Here the CDR3 reads CASSNFQGQRPAHRDTQYF. Here the CDR3 DNA reads TGTGCCAGCAGCAATTTCCAGGGACAGCGCCCCGCGCACAGGGATACGCAGTATTTT.

This clone occurred a few times. The V and J genes are TRBV28 and TRBJ1-1, with D perhaps matching TRBD1 (5 bases). CDR1 is MDHEN, CDR2 SYDVKM, per germline. V lost 3 bases and J lost 4, with 12 bases in between. The CDR3 is made up of 14 amino acids. The CDR3 DNA reads TGTGCCAGCAGTTTTCCGACAGCTCCCACTGAAGCTTTCTTT. Its translation is CASSFPTAPTEAFF.

The chain's CDR3 is CASSSRTSVDEQYF. DNA for the CDR3: TGTGCCAGCAGTTCCCGCACTAGCGTAGACGAGCAGTACTTC. The gene calls are TRBV6-2 or TRBV6-3 and TRBJ2-7; TRBD2 matches at 7 bases. The V gene's germline CDR1 is MNHEY and CDR2 SVGEGT. This CDR3 spans 14 amino acids. V lost 4 bases, J lost 5 bases, and 8 bases stayed unmatched.